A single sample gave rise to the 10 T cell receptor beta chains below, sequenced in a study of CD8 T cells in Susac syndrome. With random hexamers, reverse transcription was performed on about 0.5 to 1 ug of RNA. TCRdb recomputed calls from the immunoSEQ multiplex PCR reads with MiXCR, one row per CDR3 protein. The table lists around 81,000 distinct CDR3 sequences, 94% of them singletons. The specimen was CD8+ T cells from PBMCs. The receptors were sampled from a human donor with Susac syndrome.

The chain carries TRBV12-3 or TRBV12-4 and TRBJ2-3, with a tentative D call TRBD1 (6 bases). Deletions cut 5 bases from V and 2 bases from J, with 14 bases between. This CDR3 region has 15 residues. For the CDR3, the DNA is TGTGCCAGCAGTATCCTGGGACACCTCACAGATACGCAGTATTTT. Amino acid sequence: CASSILGHLTDTQYF.

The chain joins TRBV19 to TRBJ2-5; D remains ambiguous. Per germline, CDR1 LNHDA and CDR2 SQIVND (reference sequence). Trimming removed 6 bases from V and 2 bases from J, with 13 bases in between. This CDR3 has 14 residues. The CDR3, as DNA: TGTGCCAGTAGGGACGAAGACCCTCAAGAGACCCAGTACTTC. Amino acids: CASRDEDPQETQYF.

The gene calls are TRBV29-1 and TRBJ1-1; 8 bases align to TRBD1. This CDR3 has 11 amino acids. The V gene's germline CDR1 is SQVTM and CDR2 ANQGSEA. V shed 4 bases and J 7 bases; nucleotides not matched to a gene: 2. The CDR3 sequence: CSVVDRGEAFF. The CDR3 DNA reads TGCAGCGTTGTCGACAGGGGTGAAGCTTTCTTT.

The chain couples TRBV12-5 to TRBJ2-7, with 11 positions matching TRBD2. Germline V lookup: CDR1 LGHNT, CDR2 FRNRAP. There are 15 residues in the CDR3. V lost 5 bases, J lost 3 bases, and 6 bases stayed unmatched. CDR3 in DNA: TGTGCTAGTGGTCATCTAGCGGGGGGTCTCTACGAGCAGTACTTC. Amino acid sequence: CASGHLAGGLYEQYF.

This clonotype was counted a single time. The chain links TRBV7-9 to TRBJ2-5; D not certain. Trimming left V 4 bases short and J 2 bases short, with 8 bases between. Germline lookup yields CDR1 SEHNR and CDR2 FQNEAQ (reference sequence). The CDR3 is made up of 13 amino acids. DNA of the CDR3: TGTGCCAGCAGCTCCGGGCCACAAGAGACCCAGTACTTC. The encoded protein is CASSSGPQETQYF. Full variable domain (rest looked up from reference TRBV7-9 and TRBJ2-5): DTGVSQNPRHKITKRGQNVTFRCDPISEHNRLYWYRQTLGQGPEFLTYFQNEAQLEKSRLLSDRFSAERPKGSFSTLEIQRTEQGDSAMYLCASSSGPQETQYFGPGTRLLVL.

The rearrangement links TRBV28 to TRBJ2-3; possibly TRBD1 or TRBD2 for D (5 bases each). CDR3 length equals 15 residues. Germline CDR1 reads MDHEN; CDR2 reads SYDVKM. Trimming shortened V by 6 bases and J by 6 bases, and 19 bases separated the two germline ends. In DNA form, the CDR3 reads TGTGCCAGCAGGGGTGGACCCGGGACCCCGGATACGCAGTATTTT. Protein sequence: CASRGGPGTPDTQYF.

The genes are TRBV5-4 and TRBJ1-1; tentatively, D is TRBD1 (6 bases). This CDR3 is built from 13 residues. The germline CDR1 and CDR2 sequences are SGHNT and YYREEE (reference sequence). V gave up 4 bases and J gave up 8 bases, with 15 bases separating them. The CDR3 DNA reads TGTGCCAGCAGCCCAGGGGCCAGCTTAGAAGCTTTCTTT. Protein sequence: CASSPGASLEAFF.

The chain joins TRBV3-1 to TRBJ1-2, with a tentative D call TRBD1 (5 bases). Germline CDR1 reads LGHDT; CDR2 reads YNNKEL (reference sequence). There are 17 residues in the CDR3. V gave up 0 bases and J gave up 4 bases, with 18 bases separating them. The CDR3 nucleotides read TGTGCCAGCAGCCAAGAGTCGGAGGCAGGGAATTCCTATGGCTACACCTTC. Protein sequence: CASSQESEAGNSYGYTF.

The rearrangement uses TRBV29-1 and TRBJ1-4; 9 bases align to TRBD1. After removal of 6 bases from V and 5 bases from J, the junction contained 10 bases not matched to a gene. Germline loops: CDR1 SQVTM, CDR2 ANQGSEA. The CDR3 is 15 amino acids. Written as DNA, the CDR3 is TGCAGCGTCGGGACAGGGATCGGGGAGAATGAAAAACTGTTTTTT. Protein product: CSVGTGIGENEKLFF.

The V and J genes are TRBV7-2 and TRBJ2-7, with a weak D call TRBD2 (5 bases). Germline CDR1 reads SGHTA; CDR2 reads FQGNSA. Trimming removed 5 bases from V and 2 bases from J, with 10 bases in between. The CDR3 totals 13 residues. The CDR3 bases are TGTGCCAGCAGCCCCGGGAACCCCTACGAGCAGTACTTC. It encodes CASSPGNPYEQYF.